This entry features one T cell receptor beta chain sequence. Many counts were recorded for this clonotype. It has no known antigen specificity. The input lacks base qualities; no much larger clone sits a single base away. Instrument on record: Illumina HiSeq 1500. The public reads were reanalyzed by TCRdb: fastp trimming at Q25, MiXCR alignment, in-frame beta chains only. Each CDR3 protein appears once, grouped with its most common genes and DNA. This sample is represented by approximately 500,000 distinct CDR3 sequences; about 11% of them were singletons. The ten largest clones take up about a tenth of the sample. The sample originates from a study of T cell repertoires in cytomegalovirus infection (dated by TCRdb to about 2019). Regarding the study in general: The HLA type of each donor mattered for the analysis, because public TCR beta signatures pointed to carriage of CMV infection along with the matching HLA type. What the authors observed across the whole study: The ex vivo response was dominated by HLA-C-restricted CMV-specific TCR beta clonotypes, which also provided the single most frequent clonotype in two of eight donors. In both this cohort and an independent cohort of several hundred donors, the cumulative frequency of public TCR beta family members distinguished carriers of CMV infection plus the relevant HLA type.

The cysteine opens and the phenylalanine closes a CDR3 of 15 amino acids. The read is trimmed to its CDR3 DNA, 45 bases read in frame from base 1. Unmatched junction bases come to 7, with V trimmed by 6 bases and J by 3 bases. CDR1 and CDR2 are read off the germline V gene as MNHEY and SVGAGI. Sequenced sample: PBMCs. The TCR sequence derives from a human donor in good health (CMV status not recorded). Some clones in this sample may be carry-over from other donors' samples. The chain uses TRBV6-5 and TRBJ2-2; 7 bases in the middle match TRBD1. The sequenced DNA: TGTGCCAGCAGCCCCCCGACAGGGCACACCGGGGAGCTGTTTTTT. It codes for CASSPPTGHTGELFF.